This T cell receptor (beta chain) was sequenced for a study of T cell changes during pregnancy in multiple sclerosis. Sequencing was performed with immunoSEQ multiplex PCR; in TCRdb, only in-frame clones are kept and a portion is missing. The sample holds about 71,000 clones, roughly 92% seen once. This CDR3 region has 18 residues. V was clipped by 5 bases and J by 1 base, with 22 bases between them. Germline V gene sequence: CDR1 SGHAT, CDR2 FQNNGV. This chain links TRBV11-2 with TRBJ2-3; possible D gene TRBD1, 6 bases. Source: peripheral blood, taken in the third trimester of pregnancy. This receptor was obtained from a female donor with multiple sclerosis, enrolled in a pregnancy study. CDR3 in amino acids: CASSEEAEDSDGTDTQYF. For the CDR3, the DNA is TGTGCCAGCAGCGAAGAGGCCGAGGACAGTGATGGCACAGATACGCAGTATTTT.